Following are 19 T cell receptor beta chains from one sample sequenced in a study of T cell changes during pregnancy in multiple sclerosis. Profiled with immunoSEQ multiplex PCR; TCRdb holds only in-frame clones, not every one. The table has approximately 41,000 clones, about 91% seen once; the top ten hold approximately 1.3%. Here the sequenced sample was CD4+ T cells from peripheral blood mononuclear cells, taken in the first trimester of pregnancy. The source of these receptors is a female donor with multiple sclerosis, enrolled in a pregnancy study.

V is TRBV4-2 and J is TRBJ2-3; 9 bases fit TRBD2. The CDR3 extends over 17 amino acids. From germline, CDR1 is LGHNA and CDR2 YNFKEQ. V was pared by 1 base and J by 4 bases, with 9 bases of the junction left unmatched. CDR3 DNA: TGTGCCAGCAGCCAAGTTTCTCAGGTAGCGGGAGCAGATACGCAGTATTTT. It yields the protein CASSQVSQVAGADTQYF.

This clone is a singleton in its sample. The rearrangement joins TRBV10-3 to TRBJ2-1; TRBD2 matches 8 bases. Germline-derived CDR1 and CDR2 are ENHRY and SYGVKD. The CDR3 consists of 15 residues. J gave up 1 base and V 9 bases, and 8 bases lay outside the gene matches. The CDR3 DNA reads TGTGCCATGGGAGTTACTAGCGGATCCTACAATGAGCAGTTCTTC. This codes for CAMGVTSGSYNEQFF.

The CDR3 DNA follows: TGCGCCAGCAGCTCCCCAGGGGCGGGGGTCCCCTACGAGCAGTACTTC. As protein: CASSSPGAGVPYEQYF. V usage is TRBV5-1 and J usage is TRBJ2-7; possibly TRBD2 for D (7 bases). V shed 3 bases and J shed 2 bases, with 18 bases lying between them. CDR1 SGHRS and CDR2 YFSETQ come from the germline V gene. The CDR3 extends over 16 amino acids. Based on the CDR3 plus reference TRBV5-1 and TRBJ2-7, the full variable domain is KAGVTQTPRYLIKTRGQQVTLSCSPISGHRSVSWYQQTPGQGLQFLFEYFSETQRNKGNFPGRFSGRQFSNSRSEMNVSTLELGDSALYLCASSSPGAGVPYEQYFGPGTRLTVT.

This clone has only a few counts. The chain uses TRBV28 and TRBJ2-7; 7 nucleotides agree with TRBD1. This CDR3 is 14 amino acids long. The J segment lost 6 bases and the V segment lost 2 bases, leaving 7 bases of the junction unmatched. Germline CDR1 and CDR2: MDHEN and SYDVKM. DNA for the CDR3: TGTGCCAGCAGTTTAACACAGGGGCTCGGCGAGCAGTACTTC. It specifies CASSLTQGLGEQYF.

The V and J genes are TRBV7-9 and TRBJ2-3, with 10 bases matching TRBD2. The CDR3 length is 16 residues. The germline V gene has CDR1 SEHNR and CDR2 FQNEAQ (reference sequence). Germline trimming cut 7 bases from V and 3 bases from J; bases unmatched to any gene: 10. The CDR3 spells CASNPLRTSGTDTQYF. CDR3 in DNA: TGTGCCAGCAACCCCCTCCGGACTAGCGGTACAGATACGCAGTATTTT.

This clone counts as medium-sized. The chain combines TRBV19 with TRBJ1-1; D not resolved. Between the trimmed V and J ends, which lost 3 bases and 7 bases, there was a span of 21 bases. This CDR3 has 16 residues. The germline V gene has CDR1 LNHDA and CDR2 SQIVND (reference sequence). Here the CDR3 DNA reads TGTGCCAGTAGTATGGGTATGGCGTTCAGCAGCGGTGAAGCTTTCTTT. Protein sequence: CASSMGMAFSSGEAFF.

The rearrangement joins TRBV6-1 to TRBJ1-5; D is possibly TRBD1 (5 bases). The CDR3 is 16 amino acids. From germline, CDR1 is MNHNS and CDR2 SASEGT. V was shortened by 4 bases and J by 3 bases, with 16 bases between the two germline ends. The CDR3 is CASSVGPGGTNQPQHF. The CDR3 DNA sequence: TGTGCCAGCAGTGTCGGCCCCGGGGGTACCAATCAGCCCCAGCATTTT.

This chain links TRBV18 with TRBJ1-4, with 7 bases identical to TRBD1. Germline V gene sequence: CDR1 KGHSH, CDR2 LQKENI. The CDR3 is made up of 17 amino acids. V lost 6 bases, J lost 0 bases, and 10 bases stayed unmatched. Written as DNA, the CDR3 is TGTGCCAGCTCTCGCGACAGGGATTATACAACTAATGAAAAACTGTTTTTT. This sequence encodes CASSRDRDYTTNEKLFF.

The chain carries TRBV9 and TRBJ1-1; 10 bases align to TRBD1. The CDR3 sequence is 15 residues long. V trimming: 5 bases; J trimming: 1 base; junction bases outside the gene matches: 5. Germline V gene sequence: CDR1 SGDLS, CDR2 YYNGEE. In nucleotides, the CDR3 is TGTGCCAGCAGAGACAGGGGGCAGGAGAACACTGAAGCTTTCTTT. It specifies CASRDRGQENTEAFF. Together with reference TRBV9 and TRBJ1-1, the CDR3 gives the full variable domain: DSGVTQTPKHLITATGQRVTLRCSPRSGDLSVYWYQQSLDQGLQFLIQYYNGEERAKGNILERFSAQQFPDLHSELNLSSLELGDSALYFCASRDRGQENTEAFFGQGTRLTVV.

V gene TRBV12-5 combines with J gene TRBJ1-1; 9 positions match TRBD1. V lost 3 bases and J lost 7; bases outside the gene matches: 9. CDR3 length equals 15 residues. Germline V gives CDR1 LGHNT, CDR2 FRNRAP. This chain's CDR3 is CASGFPGTGSGEAFF. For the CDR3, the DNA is TGTGCTAGTGGTTTCCCCGGGACAGGGTCGGGTGAAGCTTTCTTT.

For the CDR3, the DNA is TGTGCCAGCAGCTTAGCAGGGGCAGGGGGCTTAAATGAGCAGTTCTTC. It codes for CASSLAGAGGLNEQFF. This chain uses TRBV7-7 with TRBJ2-1, with 8 bases identical to TRBD1. CDR3 length: 16 residues. Germline V gene sequence: CDR1 SSHAT, CDR2 FNYEAQ (reference sequence). V shed 0 bases and J 7 bases; nucleotides not matched to a gene: 8.

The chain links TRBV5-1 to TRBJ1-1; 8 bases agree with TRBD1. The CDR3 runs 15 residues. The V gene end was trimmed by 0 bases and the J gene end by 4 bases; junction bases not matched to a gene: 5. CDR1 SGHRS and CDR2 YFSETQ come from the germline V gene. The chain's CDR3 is CASSLVGTGATEAFF. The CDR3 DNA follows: TGCGCCAGCAGCTTGGTGGGGACAGGCGCCACTGAAGCTTTCTTT.

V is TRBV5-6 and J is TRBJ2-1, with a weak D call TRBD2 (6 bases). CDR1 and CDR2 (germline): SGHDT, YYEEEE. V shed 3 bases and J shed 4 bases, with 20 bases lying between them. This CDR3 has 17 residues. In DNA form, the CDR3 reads TGTGCCAGCAGCTGGGTACCCCCGGGAGATGGGTACAATGAGCAGTTCTTC. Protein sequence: CASSWVPPGDGYNEQFF.

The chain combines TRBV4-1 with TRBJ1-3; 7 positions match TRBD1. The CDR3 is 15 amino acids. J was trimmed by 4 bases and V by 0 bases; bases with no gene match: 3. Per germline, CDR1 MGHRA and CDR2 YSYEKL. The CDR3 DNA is TGCGCCAGCAGCCAAGAAGGGGGCGTGGGAAACACCATATATTTT. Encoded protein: CASSQEGGVGNTIYF.

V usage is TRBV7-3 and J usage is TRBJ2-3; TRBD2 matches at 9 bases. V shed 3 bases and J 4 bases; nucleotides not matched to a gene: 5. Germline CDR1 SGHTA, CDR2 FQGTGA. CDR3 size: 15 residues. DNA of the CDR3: TGTGCCAGCAGCTTTAGCGGGAGAGTCTCAGATACGCAGTATTTT. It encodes CASSFSGRVSDTQYF.

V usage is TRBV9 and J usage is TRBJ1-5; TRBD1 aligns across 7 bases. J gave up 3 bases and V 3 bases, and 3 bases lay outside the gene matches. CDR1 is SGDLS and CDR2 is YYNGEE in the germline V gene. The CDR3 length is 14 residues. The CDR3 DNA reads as TGTGCCAGCAGCGGGACAGGCCTCAATCAGCCCCAGCATTTT. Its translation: CASSGTGLNQPQHF.

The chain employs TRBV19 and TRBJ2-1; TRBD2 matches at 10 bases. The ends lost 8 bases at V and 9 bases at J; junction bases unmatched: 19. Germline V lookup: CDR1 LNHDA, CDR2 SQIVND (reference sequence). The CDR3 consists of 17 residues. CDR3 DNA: TGTGCCAGTCGGGGGGGGGATCTAGCGGGAGCATCGGGTGAGCAGTTCTTC. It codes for CASRGGDLAGASGEQFF.

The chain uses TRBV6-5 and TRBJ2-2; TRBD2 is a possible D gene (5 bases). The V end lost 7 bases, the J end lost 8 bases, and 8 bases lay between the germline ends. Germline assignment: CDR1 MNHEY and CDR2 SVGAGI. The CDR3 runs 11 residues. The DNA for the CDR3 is TGTGCCAGCAAGGGAGAAGGGGAGCTGTTTTTT. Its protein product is CASKGEGELFF.

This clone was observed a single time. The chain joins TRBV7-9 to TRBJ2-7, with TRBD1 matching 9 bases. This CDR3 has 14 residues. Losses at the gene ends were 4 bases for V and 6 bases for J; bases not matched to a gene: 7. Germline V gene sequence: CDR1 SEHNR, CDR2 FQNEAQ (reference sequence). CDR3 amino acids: CASSYGTGKGEQYF. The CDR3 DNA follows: TGTGCCAGCAGCTACGGGACAGGGAAGGGCGAGCAGTACTTC.